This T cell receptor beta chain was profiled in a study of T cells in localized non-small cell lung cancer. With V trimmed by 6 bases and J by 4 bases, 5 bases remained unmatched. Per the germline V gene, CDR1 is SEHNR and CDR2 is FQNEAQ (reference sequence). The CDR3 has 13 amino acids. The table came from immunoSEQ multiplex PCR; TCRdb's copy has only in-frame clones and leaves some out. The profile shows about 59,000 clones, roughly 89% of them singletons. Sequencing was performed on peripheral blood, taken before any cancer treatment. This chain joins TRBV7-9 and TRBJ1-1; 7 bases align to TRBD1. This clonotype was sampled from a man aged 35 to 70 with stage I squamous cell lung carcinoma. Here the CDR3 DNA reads TGTGCCAGCAGTTCAGGGGGTAGCACTGAAGCTTTCTTT. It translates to CASSSGGSTEAFF.